This T cell receptor (beta chain) stems from a study of T-cell memory formation after mild COVID-19. TCRdb reanalysed the 5' RACE reads using MiXCR and keeps one entry per CDR3 protein. The table shows 270,000 or so distinct CDR3 sequences, with under 20% occurring only once. On this clonotype: The target antigen is unknown.

General study results and limits: CD4+ bias marked clones expanding day 15 to 37, unlike balanced contracting clones. Clones from the second wave (peaking day 37) had unconfirmed SARS-CoV-2 specificity.

CDR1 SQVTM and CDR2 ANQGSEA come from the germline V gene. V was trimmed by 4 bases and J by 5 bases, leaving 5 bases between them. The length of the CDR3 is 10 residues. The sample was PBMCs or a T cell subset sorted from them (not recorded which). The TCR originated in a man younger than 30 who had mild COVID-19 (a few samples of this study predate the infection). Cell type and time point are not known. The V and J genes are TRBV29-1 and TRBJ2-5; D call uncertain. As DNA, the CDR3 is TGCAGCGTTGGGGCGGAGACCCAGTACTTC. Translating gives CSVGAETQYF.